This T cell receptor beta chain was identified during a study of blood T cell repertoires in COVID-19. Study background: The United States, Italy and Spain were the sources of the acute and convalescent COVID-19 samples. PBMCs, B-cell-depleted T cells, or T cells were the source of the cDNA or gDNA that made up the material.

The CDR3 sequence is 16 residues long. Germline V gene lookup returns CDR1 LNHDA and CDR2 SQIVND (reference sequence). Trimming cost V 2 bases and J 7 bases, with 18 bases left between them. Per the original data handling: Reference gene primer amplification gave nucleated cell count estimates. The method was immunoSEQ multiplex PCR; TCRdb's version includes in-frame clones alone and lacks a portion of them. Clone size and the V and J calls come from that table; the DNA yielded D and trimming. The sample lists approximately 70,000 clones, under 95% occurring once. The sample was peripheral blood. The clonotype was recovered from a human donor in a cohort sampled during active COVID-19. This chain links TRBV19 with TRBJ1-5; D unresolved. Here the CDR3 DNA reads TGTGCCAGTAGTATATGGTTCCAGGCACGCCGCCAGCCCCAGCATTTT. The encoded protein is CASSIWFQARRQPQHF. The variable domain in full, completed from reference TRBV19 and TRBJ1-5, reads DGGITQSPKYLFRKEGQNVTLSCEQNLNHDAMYWYRQDPGQGLRLIYYSQIVNDFQKGDIAEGYSVSREKKESFPLTVTSAQKNPTAFYLCASSIWFQARRQPQHFGDGTRLSIL.